This T cell receptor beta chain was found in a study of human T cells and chemical hapten exposure. Study-wide results and caveats: Expanded TCRs showed more large CDR3 clusters than pre-sensitization or healthy control sets.

Time point reported: patch test 1, 2 weeks after DPC sensitization. The treatment: therapeutic diphenylcyclopropenone sensitization with weekly scalp DPC. Every patch test was put on after a blood sample was taken. As regards this clonotype: Its antigen is undetermined.

Authors' analysis steps: A typical sample had 100,000 or so TCRs, with about 23,224 to 750,000 overall. Via MiXCR, TCRdb re-called the RACE reads, giving one row per CDR3 protein. For this entry, the V and J calls and clone size follow TCRdb and not the study's own pipeline. The sample shows some 350,000 distinct CDR3 sequences, around 6.9% of them seen only once. Germline V gives CDR1 MNHNY, CDR2 SVGAGI (reference sequence). The CDR3 length is 13 residues. V was pared by 6 bases and J by 6 bases, with 12 bases between. Sequences were derived from whole blood, sampled in connection with sensitization to the hapten diphenylcyclopropenone (DPC). This sequence joins TRBV6-6 and TRBJ1-5, with D hard to call. This receptor was obtained from a woman aged 18-29 years with alopecia areata. Some clones in this sample may be carry-over from other donors' samples. This chain's CDR3 is CASRTDRGQPQHF. The CDR3 DNA sequence: TGTGCCAGCAGGACGGACCGCGGTCAGCCCCAGCATTTT.